This T cell receptor (beta chain) was found in a study of identical twins. Broader study findings: Reduced insertions were recorded for abundant cord blood beta clonotypes, with no such pattern in memory repertoires.

After removal of 1 base from V and 2 bases from J, the junction contained 7 bases not matched to a gene. This CDR3 is built from 17 residues. Germline CDR1 reads SQVTM; CDR2 reads ANQGSEA. This clonotype has a count of ten or more. Its cognate antigen is unknown. Template switching added a universal primer site, and cDNA bore unique molecular identifiers. Via MiXCR, TCRdb re-called the 5' RACE reads, giving one row per CDR3 protein. The sample comprises approximately 500,000 distinct CDR3 sequences, more than 20% of which are singletons, and 2.9% rests with the top ten. This same sample was also taken into another study, of T cells expressing NK-cell markers. According to that study: The study did not resolve the HCMV specificity of expanded NKG2C+ T cell clones.

Sequencing input: CD4+ T cells sorted from blood. This receptor was obtained from a woman younger than 30 in good health. This rearrangement joins TRBV29-1 to TRBJ2-3; 12 bases fit TRBD2. The CDR3 sequence: CSVEGLAGGSFTDTQYF. CDR3 DNA: TGCAGCGTTGAAGGTCTAGCGGGGGGGTCGTTCACAGATACGCAGTATTTT.